This TCR beta chain was captured by sequencing in a study of T cell repertoires in ileal Crohn's disease. Background on the study: Thiopurines (around 11) or anti-TNF agents (more than 17) were given postoperatively to about half. From the resection specimen's proximal margin, biopsies were taken as MI.

This sample's time point: proximal margin of the surgical specimen (macroscopically non-inflamed). As concerns this clone: The antigen remains unidentified.

The V gene's germline CDR1 is SEHNR and CDR2 FQNEAQ (reference sequence). The CDR3 is 14 amino acids. The ends were cut back, 4 bases at V and 1 base at J, with 11 bases in the middle. The study's findings and limits: Compared with CD4 T cells, sorted CD8 cells carried more expanded clones. Endoscopic recurrence occurred in every patient whose clonality exceeded 26.8%.

The data were produced by immunoSEQ multiplex PCR, yet TCRdb's version contains in-frame clones alone and is incomplete. Of several thousand clones in the sample, about nine tenths were seen once. The chain recombines TRBV7-9 with TRBJ2-7, with no clear D. The sequence derives from an adult with Crohn's disease. Sequencing input: ileal tissue. The CDR3 DNA follows: TGTGCCAGCAGCTCTCCCCCACGATCCTACGAGCAGTACTTC. This codes for CASSSPPRSYEQYF.